The 27 T cell receptor beta chains given below trace back to one sample, sequenced in a study of cytomegalovirus exposure and HLA in healthy donors. This PCR relied on a set of 60 Vbeta primers and 13 Jbeta primers. Produced via immunoSEQ multiplex PCR; TCRdb's table is partial and in-frame only. Found here are around 100,000 clones, roughly three quarters of them singletons; the top ten hold around 3%. Source material: PBMCs. These receptors originate from a woman between 18 and 30 years old in good health and CMV-seropositive.

The chain carries TRBV27 and TRBJ2-7; possible D gene TRBD1, 6 bases. Germline V gene lookup returns CDR1 MNHEY and CDR2 SMNVEV (reference sequence). V was cut by 5 bases and J by 2 bases, with 25 bases left in between. There are 18 residues in the CDR3. The CDR3 DNA reads TGTGCCAGCAGTGCCCACTTTGCCCGTGGACAGCCGCCCTACGAGCAGTACTTC. Translated: CASSAHFARGQPPYEQYF.

V is TRBV6-5 and J is TRBJ1-1; 7 nucleotides agree with TRBD1. The germline V gene has CDR1 MNHEY and CDR2 SVGAGI. The trim removed 8 bases at V and 0 bases at J, leaving 6 bases unmatched. This CDR3 has 14 residues. CDR3 DNA: TGTGCCAGCGCCCTGGACAGGATGAACACTGAAGCTTTCTTT. As protein: CASALDRMNTEAFF.

The V gene is TRBV7-2, the J gene TRBJ2-3, with 12 bases matching TRBD2. J gave up 9 bases and V 4 bases, and 8 bases lay outside the gene matches. The CDR3 consists of 15 residues. Per germline, CDR1 SGHTA and CDR2 FQGNSA. The CDR3 region has the DNA TGTGCCAGCAGCTCCCGGACTAGCGGGGCGGGGACGCAGTATTTT. Residues: CASSSRTSGAGTQYF.

This rearrangement joins TRBV9 to TRBJ1-2; D gene uncertain. The V end lost 0 bases, the J end lost 5 bases, and 11 bases lay between the germline ends. Looked up from germline, CDR1 is SGDLS and CDR2 is YYNGEE. CDR3 length equals 14 residues. DNA for the CDR3: TGTGCCAGCAGCGTAGAGGAGGGAGGGTATGGCTACACCTTC. It is translated as CASSVEEGGYGYTF.

The genes are TRBV9 and TRBJ2-7; weak D call: TRBD2 (6 bases). There are 15 residues in the CDR3. Trimming cost V 3 bases and J 6 bases, with 19 bases left between them. The V gene's germline CDR1 is SGDLS and CDR2 YYNGEE. The CDR3 DNA reads TGTGCCAGCAGCGGACCCGGGACTTACCCTGCCGAGCAGTACTTC. This sequence encodes CASSGPGTYPAEQYF.

The CDR3 DNA reads TGCGCCAGCAGCCAAGAGACTAGCGGAGGCTACGAGCAGTACTTC. Translating it yields CASSQETSGGYEQYF. V is TRBV4-1 and J is TRBJ2-7; TRBD2 agrees at 9 bases. Per germline, CDR1 MGHRA and CDR2 YSYEKL. J gave up 3 bases and V 0 bases, and 3 bases lay outside the gene matches. CDR3 length: 15 residues.

The V gene is TRBV19, the J gene TRBJ1-1, with 7 bases lining up with TRBD1. CDR3 size: 13 residues. After removal of 8 bases from V and 6 bases from J, the junction contained 9 bases not matched to a gene. Germline CDR1 reads LNHDA; CDR2 reads SQIVND (reference sequence). CDR3 protein: CASCGTVFSEAFF. CDR3 nucleotides: TGTGCCAGTTGCGGGACAGTCTTCTCTGAAGCTTTCTTT.

This CDR3 reads CASSYVLGPANEKLFF. CDR3 coding DNA: TGTGCCAGCAGTTACGTGCTTGGGCCGGCTAATGAAAAACTGTTTTTT. This chain joins TRBV6-5 and TRBJ1-4; D gene unclear. V lost 2 bases and J lost 3, with 13 bases in between. Per the germline V gene, CDR1 is MNHEY and CDR2 is SVGAGI. The CDR3 has 16 amino acids.

The genes are TRBV14 and TRBJ1-5, with a weak D call TRBD1 (6 bases). V gave up 4 bases and J gave up 4 bases, with 8 bases separating them. The CDR3 spans 13 residues. The V gene's germline CDR1 is SGHDN and CDR2 FVKESK. Here the CDR3 reads CASSRRGNQPQHF. CDR3 DNA: TGTGCCAGCAGCCGCAGGGGTAATCAGCCCCAGCATTTT.

The rearrangement uses TRBV10-1 and TRBJ1-1; TRBD1 matches at 7 bases. Germline V lookup: CDR1 WNHNN, CDR2 SYGVQD (reference sequence). J gave up 4 bases and V 6 bases, and 8 bases lay outside the gene matches. The CDR3 covers 14 residues. The CDR3 DNA sequence: TGCGCCAGCAGCACACAGGGGCTTGGCACTGAAGCTTTCTTT. Protein product: CASSTQGLGTEAFF.

The CDR3 reads CASSPRLVGLWEQYF. For the CDR3, the DNA is TGTGCCAGCAGTCCTAGACTAGTCGGACTGTGGGAGCAGTACTTC. V is TRBV28 and J is TRBJ2-7; a weak D match, TRBD2 (6 bases). The CDR3 loop spans 15 amino acids. Trimming removed 5 bases at V and 7 bases at J, with 21 bases between. Germline CDR1 reads MDHEN; CDR2 reads SYDVKM. The variable domain in full, with the rest retrieved from reference TRBV28 and TRBJ2-7, is DVKVTQSSRYLVKRTGEKVFLECVQDMDHENMFWYRQDPGLGLRLIYFSYDVKMKEKGDIPEGYSVSREKKERFSLILESASTNQTSMYLCASSPRLVGLWEQYFGPGTRLTVT.

The chain carries TRBV10-3 and TRBJ1-3; D is unresolved. Germline CDR1 reads ENHRY; CDR2 reads SYGVKD. The CDR3 consists of 12 residues. V shed 11 bases and J shed 4 bases, with 12 bases lying between them. The CDR3, as DNA: TGTGCCTCGCGGTCTTCAGGAAACACCATATATTTT. It specifies CASRSSGNTIYF.

This clone was detected once. The V call is TRBV15, the J call TRBJ1-1; the D gene is possibly TRBD1 (5 bases). Trimming took 0 bases from V and 6 from J, leaving 11 bases between them. CDR1 LNHNV and CDR2 YYDKDF come from the germline V gene (reference sequence). This CDR3 comprises 14 residues. CDR3 coding DNA: TGTGCCACCAGCAGAGATCGGGCAGGGCCTGAAGCTTTCTTT. It is translated as CATSRDRAGPEAFF. Complete variable domain (other parts from reference TRBV15 and TRBJ1-1): DAMVIQNPRYQVTQFGKPVTLSCSQTLNHNVMYWYQQKSSQAPKLLFHYYDKDFNNEADTPDNFQSRRPNTSFCFLDIRSPGLGDTAMYLCATSRDRAGPEAFFGQGTRLTVV.

The chain has TRBV7-2 and TRBJ2-1; weak D call: TRBD2 (5 bases). This CDR3 region has 13 residues. Trimming removed 8 bases from V and 4 bases from J, with 12 bases in between. In germline, CDR1 is SGHTA, CDR2 FQGNSA. The CDR3 region is CASRTPGYNEQFF. The CDR3 DNA reads as TGTGCCAGCCGGACTCCTGGATACAATGAGCAGTTCTTC.

The V gene is TRBV5-1, the J gene TRBJ2-6, with a tentative D call TRBD2 (5 bases). The V gene's germline CDR1 is SGHRS and CDR2 YFSETQ. This CDR3 has 13 residues. Trimming pared 1 base from V and 12 bases from J, leaving 11 bases between. The CDR3 loop is CASSLTTSGVLTF. The CDR3 bases are TGCGCCAGCAGCTTGACTACGAGCGGCGTCCTGACTTTC.

J is TRBJ2-7 and V is TRBV7-9, with D tentatively TRBD2 (5 bases). In germline, CDR1 is SEHNR, CDR2 FQNEAQ (reference sequence). The ends were cut back, 3 bases at V and 1 base at J, with 13 bases in the middle. The CDR3 is made up of 15 amino acids. The CDR3 is CASSFNPTGSYEQYF. Here the CDR3 DNA reads TGTGCCAGCAGCTTTAATCCCACGGGGTCCTACGAGCAGTACTTC. Drawing the rest from reference TRBV7-9 and TRBJ2-7, the complete variable domain is DTGVSQNPRHKITKRGQNVTFRCDPISEHNRLYWYRQTLGQGPEFLTYFQNEAQLEKSRLLSDRFSAERPKGSFSTLEIQRTEQGDSAMYLCASSFNPTGSYEQYFGPGTRLTVT.

This chain joins TRBV4-1 and TRBJ2-7; D is undetermined. Trimming took 1 base from V and 4 from J, leaving 8 bases between them. The CDR3 extends over 13 amino acids. The germline V gene encodes CDR1 MGHRA and CDR2 YSYEKL. CDR3 in amino acids: CASSQVTSYEQYF. In nucleotides, the CDR3 is TGCGCCAGCAGCCAAGTTACAAGTTACGAGCAGTACTTC.

A remark on this clone: The junction does not match germline at one end; this may be a read error. The rearrangement joins TRBV7-9 to TRBJ1-2; unclear D gene. The CDR3 consists of 13 residues. The V gene's germline CDR1 is SEHNR and CDR2 FQNEAQ (reference sequence). Written as DNA, the CDR3 is TGTTCCAGCAGCTTAGTAGCGGCAGACGGCTACACCTTC. It translates to CSSSLVAADGYTF.

The J gene is TRBJ2-1, the V gene TRBV4-1; 9 bases align to TRBD1. CDR3 size: 16 residues. V lost 4 bases to trimming and J lost 3 bases; unmatched junction nucleotides: 7. Germline V gene data show CDR1 as MGHRA and CDR2 as YSYEKL. This CDR3 is CASSPKGQGGYNEQFF. For the CDR3, the DNA is TGCGCCAGCAGCCCCAAGGGACAGGGAGGCTACAATGAGCAGTTCTTC.

The genes are TRBV6-6 and TRBJ2-3; tentatively, D is TRBD2 (5 bases). V shed 4 bases and J shed 0 bases, with 8 bases lying between them. In germline, CDR1 is MNHNY, CDR2 SVGAGI (reference sequence). The CDR3 consists of 14 residues. The CDR3 reads CASSFKRSTDTQYF. The CDR3, as DNA: TGTGCCAGCAGTTTCAAGCGGAGCACAGATACGCAGTATTTT.

The V call is TRBV28, the J call TRBJ2-7; the D gene is possibly TRBD1 (6 bases). This CDR3 is built from 15 residues. The V end was cut by 6 bases, the J end by 6 bases, with 21 bases between. Germline lookup yields CDR1 MDHEN and CDR2 SYDVKM. The CDR3 region has the DNA TGTGCCAGCAGCAATCCGGTTGCCGCAGGGGCCGAGCAGTACTTC. Protein sequence: CASSNPVAAGAEQYF.

The chain recombines TRBV5-8 with TRBJ1-2; 7 bases map to TRBD1. Trimming cost V 4 bases and J 7 bases; bases outside gene matches: 7. Germline V gene data show CDR1 as SGHTS and CDR2 as YDEGEE. This CDR3 has 13 residues. The CDR3: CASSATGSSGYTF. The CDR3 region has the DNA TGTGCCAGCAGCGCGACAGGGTCCAGTGGCTACACCTTC.

The chain employs TRBV7-9 and TRBJ2-3; 12 nucleotides agree with TRBD2. The CDR3 has 16 residues. Trimming removed 6 bases from V and 2 bases from J; junction bases left unmatched: 6. CDR1 is SEHNR and CDR2 is FQNEAQ in the germline V gene (reference sequence). The CDR3 is CASSRLAGDLTDTQYF. The CDR3 DNA sequence: TGTGCCAGCAGTCGACTAGCGGGAGACCTCACAGATACGCAGTATTTT.

V and J are TRBV5-1 and TRBJ1-2; 12 bases align to TRBD1. V shed 6 bases and J 4 bases; nucleotides not matched to a gene: 7. Looked up from germline, CDR1 is SGHRS and CDR2 is YFSETQ. The CDR3 is made up of 15 amino acids. The CDR3 nucleotides are TGCGCCAGCAAAGACCGGGACAGGGGGCTCTATGGCTACACCTTC. Translation: CASKDRDRGLYGYTF. Supplemented by reference TRBV5-1 and TRBJ1-2, the full variable domain reads KAGVTQTPRYLIKTRGQQVTLSCSPISGHRSVSWYQQTPGQGLQFLFEYFSETQRNKGNFPGRFSGRQFSNSRSEMNVSTLELGDSALYLCASKDRDRGLYGYTFGSGTRLTVV.

This rearrangement joins TRBV19 to TRBJ1-6, with a weak D call TRBD1 (6 bases). The CDR3 spans 14 residues. Germline V gives CDR1 LNHDA, CDR2 SQIVND (reference sequence). V dropped 6 bases and J dropped 5 bases, with 11 bases sitting between them. The CDR3 nucleotides are TGTGCCAGTAGGAGGGGGGGAGATAATTCACCCCTCCACTTT. The encoded protein is CASRRGGDNSPLHF.

V and J are TRBV6-4 and TRBJ1-2, with TRBD1 as a possible D gene (5 bases). Germline V lookup: CDR1 MRHNA, CDR2 SNTAGT. CDR3 length: 13 amino acids. V was cut by 2 bases and J by 5 bases, with 9 bases left in between. The CDR3 DNA sequence: TGTGCCAGCAGTGACGGGGGGGGATATGGCTACACCTTC. Amino acids: CASSDGGGYGYTF.

The V call is TRBV5-6, the J call TRBJ1-2; the match to TRBD1 covers 8 bases. J gave up 6 bases and V 0 bases, and 10 bases lay outside the gene matches. Germline values: CDR1 SGHDT, CDR2 YYEEEE. The CDR3 loop spans 16 amino acids. This chain's CDR3 is CASSLVSAGGINGYTF. The CDR3 DNA reads TGTGCCAGCAGCTTGGTATCGGCAGGGGGCATAAATGGCTACACCTTC.